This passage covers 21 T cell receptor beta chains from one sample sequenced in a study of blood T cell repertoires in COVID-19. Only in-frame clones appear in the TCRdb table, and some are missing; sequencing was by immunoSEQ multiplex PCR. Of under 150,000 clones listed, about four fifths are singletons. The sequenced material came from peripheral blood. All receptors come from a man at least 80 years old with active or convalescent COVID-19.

CDR3 in DNA: TGTGCCAGCAGCTTAAGACTAGGCACAGATACGCAGTATTTT. It encodes CASSLRLGTDTQYF. The chain combines TRBV13 with TRBJ2-3, with D possibly being TRBD2 (6 bases). Deletions cut 2 bases from V and 1 base from J, with 7 bases between. The CDR3 runs to 14 residues. Germline V gene data show CDR1 as PRHDT and CDR2 as FYEKMQ (reference sequence).

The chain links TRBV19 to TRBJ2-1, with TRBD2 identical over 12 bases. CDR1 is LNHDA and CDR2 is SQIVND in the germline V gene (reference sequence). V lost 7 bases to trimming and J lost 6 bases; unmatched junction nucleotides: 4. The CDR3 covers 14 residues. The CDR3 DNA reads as TGTGCCAGTAACCTAGCGGGGGGGCCCAATGAGCAGTTCTTC. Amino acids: CASNLAGGPNEQFF.

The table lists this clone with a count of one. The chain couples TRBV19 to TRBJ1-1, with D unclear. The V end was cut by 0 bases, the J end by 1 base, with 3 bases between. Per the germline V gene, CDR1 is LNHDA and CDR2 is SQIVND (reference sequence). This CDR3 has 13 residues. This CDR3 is CASSIDKNTEAFF. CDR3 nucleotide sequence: TGTGCCAGTAGTATAGACAAGAACACTGAAGCTTTCTTT. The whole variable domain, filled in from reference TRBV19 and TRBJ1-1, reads DGGITQSPKYLFRKEGQNVTLSCEQNLNHDAMYWYRQDPGQGLRLIYYSQIVNDFQKGDIAEGYSVSREKKESFPLTVTSAQKNPTAFYLCASSIDKNTEAFFGQGTRLTVV.

The CDR3, as DNA: TGTGCCAGCAGTGGTCAGGGGAGTTTGGGCGAGCAGTACTTC. This translates into CASSGQGSLGEQYF. The gene calls are TRBV25-1 and TRBJ2-7; tentative D call: TRBD1 (6 bases). V was clipped by 4 bases and J by 6 bases, with 16 bases between them. Germline V gives CDR1 MGHDK, CDR2 SYGVNS. This CDR3 region has 14 residues.

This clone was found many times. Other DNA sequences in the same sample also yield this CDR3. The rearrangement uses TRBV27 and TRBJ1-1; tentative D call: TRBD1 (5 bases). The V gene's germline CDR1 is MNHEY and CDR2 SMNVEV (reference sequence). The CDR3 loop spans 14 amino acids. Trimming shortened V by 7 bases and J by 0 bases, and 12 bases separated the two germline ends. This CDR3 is CASNPGGMNTEAFF. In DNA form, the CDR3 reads TGTGCCAGCAACCCCGGGGGGATGAACACTGAAGCTTTCTTT.

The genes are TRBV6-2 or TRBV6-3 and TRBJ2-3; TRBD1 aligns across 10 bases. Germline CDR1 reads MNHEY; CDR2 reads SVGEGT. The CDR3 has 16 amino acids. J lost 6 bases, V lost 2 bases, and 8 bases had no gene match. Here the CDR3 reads CASSYPRDRGTDTQYF. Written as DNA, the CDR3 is TGTGCCAGCAGTTACCCCCGGGACAGGGGTACGGATACGCAGTATTTT.

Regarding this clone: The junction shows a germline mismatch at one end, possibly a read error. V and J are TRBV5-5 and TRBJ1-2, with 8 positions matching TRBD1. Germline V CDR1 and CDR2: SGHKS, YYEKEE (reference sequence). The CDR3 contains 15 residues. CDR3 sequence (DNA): TGTGCCAGCAGCTCGGGGAGGGGACAGGACATCGGGGCCTACTTC. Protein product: CASSSGRGQDIGAYF.

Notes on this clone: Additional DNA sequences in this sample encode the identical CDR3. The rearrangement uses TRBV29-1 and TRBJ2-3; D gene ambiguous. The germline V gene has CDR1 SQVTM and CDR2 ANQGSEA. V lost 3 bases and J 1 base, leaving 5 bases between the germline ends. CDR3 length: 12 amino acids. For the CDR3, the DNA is TGCAGCGTTGATCAGGGCACAGATACGCAGTATTTT. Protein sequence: CSVDQGTDTQYF.

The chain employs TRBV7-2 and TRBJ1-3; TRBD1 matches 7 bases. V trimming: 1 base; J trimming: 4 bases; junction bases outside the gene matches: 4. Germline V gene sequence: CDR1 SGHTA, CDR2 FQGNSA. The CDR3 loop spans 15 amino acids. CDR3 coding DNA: TGTGCCAGCAGCTTAGGCGGGACAGTAGGAAACACCATATATTTT. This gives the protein CASSLGGTVGNTIYF.

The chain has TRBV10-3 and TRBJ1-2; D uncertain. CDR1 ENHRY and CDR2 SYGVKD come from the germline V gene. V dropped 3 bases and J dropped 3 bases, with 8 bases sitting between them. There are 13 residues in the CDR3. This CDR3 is CAISDGGHYGYTF. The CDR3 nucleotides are TGTGCCATCAGTGACGGCGGGCACTATGGCTACACCTTC.

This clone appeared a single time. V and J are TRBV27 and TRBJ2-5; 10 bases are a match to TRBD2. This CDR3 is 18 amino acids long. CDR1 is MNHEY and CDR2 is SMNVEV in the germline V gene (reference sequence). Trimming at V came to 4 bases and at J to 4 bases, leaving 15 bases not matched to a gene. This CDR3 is CASSSRGVAGGWRETQYF. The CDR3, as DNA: TGTGCCAGCAGTTCGAGGGGAGTAGCGGGGGGCTGGAGAGAGACCCAGTACTTC.

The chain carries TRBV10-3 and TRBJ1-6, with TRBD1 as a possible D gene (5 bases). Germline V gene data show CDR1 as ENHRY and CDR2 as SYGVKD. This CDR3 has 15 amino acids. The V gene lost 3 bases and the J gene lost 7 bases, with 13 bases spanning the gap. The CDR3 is CAISDSWQGNSPLHF. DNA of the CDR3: TGTGCCATCAGTGACTCTTGGCAGGGAAATTCACCCCTCCACTTT.

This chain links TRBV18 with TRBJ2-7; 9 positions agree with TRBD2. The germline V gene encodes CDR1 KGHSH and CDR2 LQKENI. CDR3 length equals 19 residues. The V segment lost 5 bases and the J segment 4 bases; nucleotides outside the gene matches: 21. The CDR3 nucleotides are TGTGCCAGCTCATCCTCTCTAGGGAGCGGGGGGACACCACTGTACGAGCAGTACTTC. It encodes CASSSSLGSGGTPLYEQYF.

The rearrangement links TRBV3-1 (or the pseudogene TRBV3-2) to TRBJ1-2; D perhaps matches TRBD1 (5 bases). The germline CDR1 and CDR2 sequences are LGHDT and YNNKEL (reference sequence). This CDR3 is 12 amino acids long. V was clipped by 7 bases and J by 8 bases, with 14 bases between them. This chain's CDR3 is CASTTRGGGYTF. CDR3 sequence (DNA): TGTGCCAGCACCACAAGGGGTGGCGGCTACACCTTC.

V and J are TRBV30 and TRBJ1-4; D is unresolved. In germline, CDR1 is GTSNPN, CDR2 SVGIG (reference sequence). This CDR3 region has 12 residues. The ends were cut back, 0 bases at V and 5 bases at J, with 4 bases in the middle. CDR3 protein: CAWSVQNEKLFF. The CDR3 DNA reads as TGTGCCTGGAGTGTACAGAATGAAAAACTGTTTTTT.

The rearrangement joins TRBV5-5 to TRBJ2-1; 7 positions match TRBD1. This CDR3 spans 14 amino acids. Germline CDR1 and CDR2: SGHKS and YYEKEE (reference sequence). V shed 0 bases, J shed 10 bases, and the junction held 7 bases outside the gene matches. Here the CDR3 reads CASSLVQTTGEQFF. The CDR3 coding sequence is TGTGCCAGCAGCTTGGTCCAGACGACAGGGGAGCAGTTCTTC.

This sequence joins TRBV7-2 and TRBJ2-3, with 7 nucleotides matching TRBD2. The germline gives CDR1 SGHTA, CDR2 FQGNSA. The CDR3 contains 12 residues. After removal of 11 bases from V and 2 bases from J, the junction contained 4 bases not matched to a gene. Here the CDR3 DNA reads TGTGCCGCCGGGGGGTACACAGATACGCAGTATTTT. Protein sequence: CAAGGYTDTQYF.

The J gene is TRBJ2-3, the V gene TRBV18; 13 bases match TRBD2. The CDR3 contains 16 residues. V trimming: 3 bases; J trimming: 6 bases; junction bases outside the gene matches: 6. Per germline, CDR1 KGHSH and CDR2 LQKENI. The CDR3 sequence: CASSPRTSGGRDTQYF. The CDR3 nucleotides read TGTGCCAGCTCACCCCGGACTAGCGGGGGTAGGGATACGCAGTATTTT. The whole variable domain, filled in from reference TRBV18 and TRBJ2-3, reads NAGVMQNPRHLVRRRGQEARLRCSPMKGHSHVYWYRQLPEEGLKFMVYLQKENIIDESGMPKERFSAEFPKEGPSILRIQQVVRGDSAAYFCASSPRTSGGRDTQYFGPGTRLTVL.

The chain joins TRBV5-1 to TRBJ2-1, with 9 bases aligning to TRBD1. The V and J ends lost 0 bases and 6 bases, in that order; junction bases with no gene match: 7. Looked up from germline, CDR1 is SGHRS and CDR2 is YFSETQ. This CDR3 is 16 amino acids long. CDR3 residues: CASSLGGTGSINEQFF. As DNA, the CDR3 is TGCGCCAGCAGCTTGGGTGGGACAGGGAGCATCAATGAGCAGTTCTTC.

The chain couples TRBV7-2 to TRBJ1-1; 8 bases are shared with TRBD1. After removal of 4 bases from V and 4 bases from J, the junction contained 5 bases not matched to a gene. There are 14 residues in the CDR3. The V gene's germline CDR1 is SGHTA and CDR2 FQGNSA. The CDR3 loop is CASSSQGAGTEAFF. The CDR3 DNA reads TGTGCCAGCAGCTCCCAGGGGGCCGGCACTGAAGCTTTCTTT.

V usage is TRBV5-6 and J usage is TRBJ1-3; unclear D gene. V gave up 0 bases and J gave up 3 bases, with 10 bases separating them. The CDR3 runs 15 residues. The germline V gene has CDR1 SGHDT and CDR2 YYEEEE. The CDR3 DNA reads TGTGCCAGCAGCTTGGTCAAGGAGGGTGGAAACACCATATATTTT. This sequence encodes CASSLVKEGGNTIYF.